This T cell receptor beta chain was profiled in a study of T cell responses to AZD1222 COVID-19 vaccine. This table comes from immunoSEQ multiplex PCR, and its TCRdb copy is limited to in-frame clones, with some not included. Of more than 100,000 clones listed, 70% to 90% are singletons. Trimming cost V 4 bases and J 2 bases, with 12 bases left between them. Germline values: CDR1 SGHRS, CDR2 YFSETQ. The CDR3 covers 15 residues. Study results and limitations: Clonal diversity was possibly underestimated; the donors were predominantly white British and more often female. It was only a handful of AZD1222 recipients who were seropositive at baseline.

In this sample, this clone turned up a few times. Its cognate antigen is unknown. The receptor's source is an adult in good health. This specimen consisted of peripheral blood, obtained on day 0 of AZD1222 vaccination. The chain recombines TRBV5-1 with TRBJ2-2; D is unresolved. The CDR3 protein is CASSPPGLNTGELFF. The CDR3, as DNA: TGCGCCAGCAGCCCTCCCGGCCTAAACACCGGGGAGCTGTTTTTT.